The clone carrying this T cell receptor (beta chain) was seen more than once but under ten times. A mixed TRB-A/B primer pool amplified rearranged TRB by multiplex touch-down PCR. TCRdb redid the calling of the multiplex PCR reads with MiXCR, one entry per CDR3 protein. The sample holds 4,000 to 6,000 distinct CDR3 sequences, more than 30% seen once. This sample was taken from a study of T cell repertoires in aging, cancer and after chemotherapy. TCR beta rearrangements were amplified from peripheral blood genomic DNA. Trimming cost V 3 bases and J 5 bases, with 7 bases left between them. The CDR3 is 11 amino acids. Germline V gives CDR1 DFQATT, CDR2 SNEGSKA (reference sequence).

This TCR derives from a human donor with a blood cancer. The rearrangement joins TRBV20-1 to TRBJ2-5; unclear D gene. What was sequenced was blood. Here the CDR3 reads CSARPRETQYF. In DNA, the CDR3 is TGCAGTGCTAGGCCGAGGGAGACCCAGTACTTC.